One and the same sample provided the 16 T cell receptor beta chains below, sequenced in a study of shared clonotypes between healthy human individuals. Profiled with immunoSEQ multiplex PCR; TCRdb holds only in-frame clones, not every one. The sample consists of a few million clones, 85% to 95% of them appearing once. In the naive CD8 group, cells lacked CD45RO and were positively selected for CCR7, so terminally differentiated effector memory CD45RA+ cells were left out. Sample: naive CD8+ T cells from PBMCs. These receptors came from a man aged 18 to 30 in good health. Some clones in this sample may be carry-over from other donors' samples.

This chain uses TRBV7-9 with TRBJ1-3, with D uncertain. V lost 0 bases and J 0 bases, leaving 9 bases between the germline ends. This CDR3 comprises 16 residues. The germline V gene has CDR1 SEHNR and CDR2 FQNEAQ (reference sequence). For the CDR3, the DNA is TGTGCCAGCAGCTTAGCGACGGCCTTCTCTGGAAACACCATATATTTT. This translates into CASSLATAFSGNTIYF.

For this clone: The sample carries other DNA sequences with the same CDR3. The chain couples TRBV5-1 to TRBJ2-7; no clear D gene. CDR1 is SGHRS, CDR2 YFSETQ, per germline. Trimming stripped 3 bases from V and 2 bases from J, with 12 bases between. This CDR3 region has 14 residues. CDR3 in amino acids: CASSSTGGPYEQYF. The CDR3 coding sequence is TGCGCCAGCAGCTCGACGGGCGGACCCTACGAGCAGTACTTC.

The rearrangement uses TRBV15 and TRBJ2-3; TRBD2 agrees at 7 bases. Germline V gives CDR1 LNHNV, CDR2 YYDKDF (reference sequence). CDR3 size: 16 residues. With V trimmed by 1 base and J by 0 bases, 4 bases remained unmatched. CDR3 sequence (DNA): TGTGCCACCAGCAGAGGCGGGGAGGGCAGCACAGATACGCAGTATTTT. Translation: CATSRGGEGSTDTQYF.

This sequence joins TRBV30 and TRBJ2-3; no definite D call. Germline V gene data show CDR1 as GTSNPN and CDR2 as SVGIG (reference sequence). V was shortened by 5 bases and J by 4 bases, with 19 bases between the two germline ends. The CDR3 runs to 15 residues. The CDR3 DNA reads as TGTGCCTGGGGCTTCCTCCCAGCCGCCGCAGATACGCAGTATTTT. This gives the protein CAWGFLPAAADTQYF. Full variable domain (rest looked up from reference TRBV30 and TRBJ2-3): SQTIHQWPATLVQPVGSPLSLECTVEGTSNPNLYWYRQAAGRGLQLLFYSVGIGQISSEVPQNLSASRPQDRQFILSSKKLLLSDSGFYLCAWGFLPAAADTQYFGPGTRLTVL.

The genes are TRBV5-1 and TRBJ2-7; 12 nucleotides align to TRBD2. Per the germline V gene, CDR1 is SGHRS and CDR2 is YFSETQ. This CDR3 is built from 15 residues. After removal of 4 bases from V and 3 bases from J, the junction contained 5 bases not matched to a gene. This CDR3 reads CASSVTSGRIYEQYF. The CDR3 DNA is TGCGCCAGCAGCGTTACTAGCGGGAGGATCTACGAGCAGTACTTC.

This clone was detected once. The chain has TRBV7-6 and TRBJ1-1; 7 nucleotides line up with TRBD1. The J segment lost 5 bases and the V segment lost 6 bases, leaving 3 bases of the junction unmatched. Germline V CDR1 and CDR2: SGHVS, FNYEAQ. The CDR3 covers 12 residues. DNA of the CDR3: TGTGCCAGCAGGCGACAGGGAACTGAAGCTTTCTTT. This translates into CASRRQGTEAFF.

On this clone itself: The sample contains more than one DNA sequence encoding this CDR3. For the CDR3, the DNA is TGTGCCAGCAGTTCCGGACTAGCGGGCTACGAGCAGTACTTC. Its protein product is CASSSGLAGYEQYF. The rearrangement joins TRBV27 to TRBJ2-7; 11 nucleotides align to TRBD2. V dropped 4 bases and J dropped 3; count of bases not matched to a gene: 2. Germline assignment: CDR1 MNHEY and CDR2 SMNVEV (reference sequence). This CDR3 spans 14 amino acids.

The rearrangement links TRBV5-4 to TRBJ1-1, with 7 bases aligning to TRBD1. Trimming at V came to 2 bases and at J to 1 base, leaving 2 bases not matched to a gene. The CDR3 spans 14 residues. Per the germline V gene, CDR1 is SGHNT and CDR2 is YYREEE (reference sequence). The CDR3 nucleotides read TGTGCCAGCAGCTTCTACAGGGGGAACACTGAAGCTTTCTTT. Encoded protein: CASSFYRGNTEAFF.

This chain links TRBV20-1 with TRBJ1-2; D unclear. With 6 bases removed from V and 4 bases from J, the gap between germline ends came to 9 bases. The CDR3 is 11 residues long. Germline V lookup: CDR1 DFQATT, CDR2 SNEGSKA (reference sequence). The CDR3 sequence is CSAPGGYGYTF. The CDR3 nucleotides are TGCAGTGCCCCGGGCGGCTATGGCTACACCTTC.

The V call is TRBV9, the J call TRBJ1-1; 7 bases agree with TRBD1. Germline V gene lookup returns CDR1 SGDLS and CDR2 YYNGEE. The CDR3 is 13 amino acids. With V trimmed by 3 bases and J by 8 bases, 7 bases remained unmatched. CDR3 amino acids: CASSGGTDAEAFF. As DNA, the CDR3 is TGTGCCAGCAGCGGAGGGACAGACGCCGAAGCTTTCTTT.

The J gene is TRBJ1-3, the V gene TRBV6-5, with 8 positions matching TRBD1. With 5 bases clipped from V and 2 bases from J, the junction kept 5 bases outside the gene matches. The V gene's germline CDR1 is MNHEY and CDR2 SVGAGI. CDR3 size: 15 residues. The CDR3 DNA follows: TGTGCCAGCAGTCTCCGACAGGGGCCTGGAAACACCATATATTTT. Amino acids: CASSLRQGPGNTIYF.

Turning to this clone: Other DNA sequences in the same sample also yield this CDR3. The CDR3 sequence is CASSIGWNTEAFF. The CDR3 nucleotides read TGTGCCAGTAGTATTGGTTGGAACACTGAAGCTTTCTTT. This chain connects TRBV19 to TRBJ1-1; D not resolved. Germline V CDR1 and CDR2: LNHDA, SQIVND (reference sequence). V was cut by 3 bases and J by 1 base, with 6 bases left in between. The CDR3 totals 13 residues.

The chain couples TRBV4-1 to TRBJ2-1, with D perhaps matching TRBD2 (6 bases). The CDR3 runs to 16 residues. Trimming removed 1 base at V and 3 bases at J, with 13 bases between. CDR1 and CDR2 from the germline V gene are MGHRA and YSYEKL. In DNA form, the CDR3 reads TGCGCCAGCAGCCAAGCGCCAGGACTAAGCTACAATGAGCAGTTCTTC. It translates to CASSQAPGLSYNEQFF.

The chain combines TRBV4-3 with TRBJ1-2; TRBD1 aligns across 10 bases. Germline V CDR1 and CDR2: LGHNA, YSLEER. The V gene end was trimmed by 4 bases and the J gene end by 7 bases; junction bases not matched to a gene: 6. This CDR3 is built from 14 residues. The CDR3 DNA is TGCGCCAGCAGCCTCGCCGGGACAGGGGTTGGCTACACCTTC. As protein: CASSLAGTGVGYTF.

V usage is TRBV30 and J usage is TRBJ1-2; D gene ambiguous. The CDR3 extends over 11 amino acids. The V end lost 6 bases, the J end lost 3 bases, and 8 bases lay between the germline ends. Germline lookup yields CDR1 GTSNPN and CDR2 SVGIG (reference sequence). CDR3 in DNA: TGTGCCTGTACCCGGGACTATGGCTACACCTTC. Protein sequence: CACTRDYGYTF.

This clone was counted once. The V gene is TRBV7-9, the J gene TRBJ2-2; 9 bases align to TRBD1. The germline CDR1 and CDR2 sequences are SEHNR and FQNEAQ (reference sequence). The CDR3 has 19 amino acids. The V segment lost 5 bases and the J segment 5 bases; nucleotides outside the gene matches: 18. The CDR3 sequence: CASSPRSPEDRGTTGELFF. The CDR3, as DNA: TGTGCCAGCAGCCCCCGAAGTCCCGAGGACAGGGGAACGACCGGGGAGCTGTTTTTT.